The source of this T cell receptor (beta chain) is a study of identical twins. This clonotype was seen many times. Its antigen is not known. TCRdb re-called the 5' RACE reads with MiXCR, one entry per CDR3 protein. The table shows 240,000 or so distinct CDR3 sequences, with approximately 10% occurring only once. The V gene's germline CDR1 is DFQATT and CDR2 SNEGSKA (reference sequence). CDR3 length: 13 residues. J was trimmed by 6 bases and V by 5 bases; bases with no gene match: 5. Whole-study results and caveats: Cord blood beta clonotypes present at high abundance carried fewer insertions; no such pattern appeared in memory repertoires.

Every donor was a healthy Caucasian. V and J are TRBV20-1 and TRBJ2-3; 10 bases map to TRBD2. The material sequenced was memory T cells sorted from blood. The receptor was derived from a middle-aged man in good health. The CDR3 bases are TGCAGTGCTGGGCTAGCGGGGGCGGATACGCAGTATTTT. Residues: CSAGLAGADTQYF.